A single sample gave rise to the 20 T cell receptor beta chains below, sequenced in a study of shared clonotypes between healthy human individuals. Libraries were prepared by immunoSEQ multiplex PCR; TCRdb keeps only in-frame clonotypes and omits some of them. Of about 1.5 million clones detected, around 95% appear once; the ten largest clones hold approximately 1.1%. Sequencing was done on a sample of naive CD4+ T cells sorted from blood. Subset indicated: CD45RA+ positively selected. The receptors derive from a man aged 25 to 40 in good health.

This rearrangement joins TRBV28 to TRBJ2-7, with a weak D call TRBD1 (5 bases). Germline CDR1 reads MDHEN; CDR2 reads SYDVKM. CDR3 length: 14 residues. The germline V and J ends were trimmed by 3 bases and 5 bases, with 14 bases remaining between them. Here the CDR3 DNA reads TGTGCCAGCAGTTTCTTCCCAGGGATTGACGAGCAGTACTTC. Amino acid sequence: CASSFFPGIDEQYF.

The rearrangement links TRBV7-6 to TRBJ2-1; 10 nucleotides agree with TRBD2. The trim removed 1 base at V and 3 bases at J, leaving 0 bases unmatched. Germline V gene lookup returns CDR1 SGHVS and CDR2 FNYEAQ. The CDR3 loop spans 15 amino acids. The CDR3 sequence: CASSLVAGGYNEQFF. CDR3 DNA: TGTGCCAGCAGCTTAGTAGCGGGAGGCTACAATGAGCAGTTCTTC.

The chain links TRBV2 to TRBJ2-7; D remains unclear. This CDR3 is 11 amino acids long. CDR1 and CDR2 from the germline V gene are SNHLY and FYNNEI. V was pared by 2 bases and J by 7 bases, with 6 bases between. The CDR3 bases are TGTGCCAGCAGTGAAACCGGGGAGCAGTACTTC. Protein product: CASSETGEQYF.

The chain employs TRBV5-1 and TRBJ2-7; D is perhaps TRBD2 (5 bases). V lost 7 bases and J lost 1, with 18 bases in between. Germline loops: CDR1 SGHRS, CDR2 YFSETQ. This CDR3 has 15 residues. The CDR3 DNA is TGCGCCAGCGGACCAGCCGGGATCTCGTCCTACGAGCAGTACTTC. Translating it yields CASGPAGISSYEQYF.

The chain joins TRBV11-2 to TRBJ2-5; 7 positions match TRBD2. There are 14 residues in the CDR3. J gave up 7 bases and V 3 bases, and 8 bases lay outside the gene matches. The germline V gene has CDR1 SGHAT and CDR2 FQNNGV. This CDR3 reads CASSFVRGGGTQYF. CDR3 DNA: TGTGCCAGCAGCTTCGTGAGGGGCGGGGGGACCCAGTACTTC.

This clone was observed a single time. The same CDR3 also results from other DNA sequences found in this sample. The V and J genes are TRBV7-2 and TRBJ2-5; D might be TRBD2 (6 bases). The V end was cut by 2 bases, the J end by 4 bases, with 11 bases between. The CDR3 is 14 amino acids. Germline CDR1 SGHTA, CDR2 FQGNSA. Here the CDR3 DNA reads TGTGCCAGCAGCTTAATGGGGGGAGGAGAGACCCAGTACTTC. Protein: CASSLMGGGETQYF.

V is TRBV7-3 and J is TRBJ1-2; tentative D call: TRBD1 (6 bases). V was trimmed by 0 bases and J by 0 bases, leaving 11 bases between them. Germline CDR1 is SGHTA and CDR2 is FQGTGA. This CDR3 contains 16 residues. For the CDR3, the DNA is TGTGCCAGCAGCTTAACGCCGGGACAAGCTAACTATGGCTACACCTTC. It specifies CASSLTPGQANYGYTF.

This chain links TRBV5-1 with TRBJ2-3, with TRBD2 as a possible D gene (7 bases). Deletions cut 5 bases from V and 2 bases from J, with 18 bases between. CDR1 is SGHRS and CDR2 is YFSETQ in the germline V gene. The CDR3 extends over 16 amino acids. CDR3 residues: CASRQQGGKYTDTQYF. DNA of the CDR3: TGCGCCAGCAGGCAACAGGGAGGGAAGTACACAGATACGCAGTATTTT.

This clone was seen once. The V gene is TRBV7-9, the J gene TRBJ2-7, with a possible D match to TRBD1 (6 bases). Germline values: CDR1 SEHNR, CDR2 FQNEAQ (reference sequence). The CDR3 extends over 15 amino acids. Trimming took off 4 bases at V and 1 base at J, with 14 bases between the two ends. The CDR3 protein is CASSSGRGRSYEQYF. For the CDR3, the DNA is TGTGCCAGCAGCTCAGGCAGGGGAAGGTCCTACGAGCAGTACTTC.

This sequence joins TRBV2 and TRBJ2-3; 10 nucleotides agree with TRBD1. Trimming at V came to 7 bases and at J to 2 bases, leaving 9 bases not matched to a gene. In germline, CDR1 is SNHLY, CDR2 FYNNEI. The CDR3 length is 16 residues. The CDR3 reads CASTQRGQGITDTQYF. CDR3 sequence (DNA): TGTGCCAGCACTCAACGGGGACAGGGGATCACAGATACGCAGTATTTT.

This clone was observed once. This chain connects TRBV2 to TRBJ2-3; maybe TRBD2 (5 bases). CDR1 is SNHLY and CDR2 is FYNNEI in the germline V gene. The CDR3 spans 15 residues. Between the trimmed V and J ends, which lost 4 bases and 0 bases, there was a span of 11 bases. DNA for the CDR3: TGTGCCAGCAGTGCACTAGTCGCTAGCACAGATACGCAGTATTTT. Translation gives CASSALVASTDTQYF.

The V and J genes are TRBV28 and TRBJ2-3, with 13 bases aligning to TRBD2. V lost 6 bases, J lost 6 bases, and 15 bases stayed unmatched. Per the germline V gene, CDR1 is MDHEN and CDR2 is SYDVKM. This CDR3 is built from 18 residues. CDR3 region: CASSWSWTSGGSRDTQYF. CDR3 nucleotides: TGTGCCAGCAGCTGGTCTTGGACTAGCGGGGGCTCGAGGGATACGCAGTATTTT. The whole variable domain, filled in from reference TRBV28 and TRBJ2-3, reads DVKVTQSSRYLVKRTGEKVFLECVQDMDHENMFWYRQDPGLGLRLIYFSYDVKMKEKGDIPEGYSVSREKKERFSLILESASTNQTSMYLCASSWSWTSGGSRDTQYFGPGTRLTVL.

V gene TRBV7-3 combines with J gene TRBJ2-1; 7 bases are a match to TRBD1. The germline V gene has CDR1 SGHTA and CDR2 FQGTGA. This CDR3 is 14 amino acids long. J was trimmed by 9 bases and V by 5 bases; bases with no gene match: 10. The CDR3 here is CASSLRDRKTEQFF. The CDR3 coding sequence is TGTGCCAGCAGCCTCCGGGACAGAAAGACTGAGCAGTTCTTC.

CDR3 in amino acids: CASSLVSSGYSYEQYF. In nucleotides, the CDR3 is TGTGCCAGCAGCTTAGTCAGTAGCGGTTACTCCTACGAGCAGTACTTC. The chain carries TRBV7-2 and TRBJ2-7; a weak D match, TRBD2 (6 bases). Trimming pared 1 base from V and 0 bases from J, leaving 13 bases between. Germline values: CDR1 SGHTA, CDR2 FQGNSA. The CDR3 is 16 residues long.

About this clone itself: The germline gene is not matched at one end of the junction; a read error may be the cause. The V gene is TRBV7-2, the J gene TRBJ2-4; D gene ambiguous. The CDR3 runs 13 residues. CDR1 SGHTA and CDR2 FQGNSA come from the germline V gene. The CDR3 DNA follows: TGTGCCAGCAGTTTAGAATGGTCTAACATTCAGTACTTC. Its protein is CASSLEWSNIQYF. The variable domain in full, with the rest retrieved from reference TRBV7-2 and TRBJ2-4, is GAGVSQSPSNKVTEKGKDVELRCDPISGHTALYWYRQSLGQGLEFLIYFQGNSAPDKSGLPSDRFSAERTGGSVSTLTIQRTQQEDSAVYLCASSLEWSNIQYFGAGTRLSVL.

The V gene is TRBV9, the J gene TRBJ2-3; 12 nucleotides match TRBD2. The V gene's germline CDR1 is SGDLS and CDR2 YYNGEE. V lost 4 bases and J lost 6; bases outside the gene matches: 9. The CDR3 runs to 16 residues. In DNA, the CDR3 is TGTGCCAGCAGCCCCGGGACTAGCGGGTATATGGATACGCAGTATTTT. Protein product: CASSPGTSGYMDTQYF.

The V gene is TRBV2, the J gene TRBJ2-5; perhaps TRBD2 as D (6 bases). Germline CDR1 SNHLY, CDR2 FYNNEI. The CDR3 covers 12 residues. Trimming shortened V by 7 bases and J by 5 bases, and 11 bases separated the two germline ends. CDR3 in DNA: TGTGCCAGCATTCAGGAGGGCGAGACCCAGTACTTC. Its protein product is CASIQEGETQYF.

The rearrangement joins TRBV7-9 to TRBJ2-1; 8 bases map to TRBD1. Looked up from germline, CDR1 is SEHNR and CDR2 is FQNEAQ (reference sequence). V shed 6 bases, J shed 1 base, and the junction held 8 bases outside the gene matches. The CDR3 consists of 16 residues. The CDR3: CASRLGTGPSYNEQFF. In DNA, the CDR3 is TGTGCCAGCAGGCTTGGGACAGGTCCTTCCTACAATGAGCAGTTCTTC.

This chain uses TRBV5-4 with TRBJ2-1; weak D call: TRBD2 (6 bases). The V and J ends lost 2 bases and 8 bases respectively, with 11 bases between them. CDR1 is SGHNT, CDR2 YYREEE, per germline (reference sequence). This CDR3 has 13 amino acids. In DNA form, the CDR3 reads TGTGCCAGCAGCTTTCCGGCGGGGCATGAGCAGTTCTTC. It encodes CASSFPAGHEQFF.

The V gene is TRBV30, the J gene TRBJ2-5, with D unclear. Germline V gives CDR1 GTSNPN, CDR2 SVGIG (reference sequence). V dropped 3 bases and J dropped 1 base, with 9 bases sitting between them. This CDR3 has 13 residues. The DNA for the CDR3 is TGTGCCTGGAGAAGGGCAGGCCAAGAGACCCAGTACTTC. Translating gives CAWRRAGQETQYF.